A single sample is the source of the 26 T cell receptor beta chains below, sequenced in a study of vaccination effects on CD4 cells after COVID-19. Sequencing was preceded by expansion of antigen-specific CD4+ T cells with viral peptide pools in the ViraFEST assay. Having been cultured for around nine days, the cells underwent CD4+ T cell isolation. Participants received two doses of either the BNT162b2 or mRNA-1273 vaccine. Their recognized antigens are unknown. Profiling relied on immunoSEQ multiplex PCR, and the TCRdb table lists in-frame clones only, not all of them. The data contain about 46,000 clones, around 74% of them singletons. The sequences come from CD4+ T cells from PBMCs cultured with HCoV-OC43 spike peptides, collected after COVID-19 vaccination. Subset in this sample: HCoV-OC43 spike overlapping peptide pool stimulation. The receptors derive from a human donor who received a COVID-19 vaccine.

The chain combines TRBV6-5 with TRBJ2-3; D unclear. The CDR3 covers 15 residues. CDR1 and CDR2 from the germline V gene are MNHEY and SVGAGI. V lost 0 bases and J lost 2, with 9 bases in between. The CDR3 region is CASSYSSLLTDTQYF. CDR3 DNA: TGTGCCAGCAGTTACTCTAGTCTACTCACAGATACGCAGTATTTT.

The chain has TRBV25-1 and TRBJ1-1; maybe TRBD1 (5 bases). The CDR3 extends over 16 amino acids. V was pared by 2 bases and J by 10 bases, with 23 bases between. From germline, CDR1 is MGHDK and CDR2 SYGVNS. CDR3 amino acids: CASSETGGRQPYRAFF. The CDR3 coding sequence is TGTGCCAGCAGTGAAACGGGCGGGAGACAGCCCTATCGAGCTTTCTTT.

The chain recombines TRBV30 with TRBJ1-5; weak D call: TRBD1 (6 bases). Germline V gene data show CDR1 as GTSNPN and CDR2 as SVGIG (reference sequence). V was clipped by 6 bases and J by 4 bases, with 16 bases between them. This CDR3 spans 14 amino acids. CDR3 DNA sequence: TGTGCCTGCTCCGGGACAAAAGATAATCAGCCCCAGCATTTT. Protein product: CACSGTKDNQPQHF.

J is TRBJ1-5 and V is TRBV6-5; D gene uncertain. Germline loops: CDR1 MNHEY, CDR2 SVGAGI. With 0 bases removed from V and 0 bases from J, the gap between germline ends came to 6 bases. The CDR3 runs 15 residues. The CDR3 DNA sequence: TGTGCCAGCAGTTACTCGACGGGTAGCAATCAGCCCCAGCATTTT. Protein: CASSYSTGSNQPQHF.

The chain carries TRBV7-7 and TRBJ2-2, with D perhaps TRBD1 or TRBD2 (6 bases each). The CDR3 length is 16 residues. V was clipped by 5 bases and J by 4 bases, with 17 bases between them. The germline CDR1 and CDR2 sequences are SSHAT and FNYEAQ (reference sequence). The CDR3 sequence is CASSAVGGGVTGELFF. CDR3 nucleotides: TGTGCCAGCAGCGCCGTTGGGGGCGGGGTCACCGGGGAGCTGTTTTTT.

The rearrangement joins TRBV19 to TRBJ2-5, with TRBD2 matching 13 bases. This CDR3 has 15 amino acids. Per the germline V gene, CDR1 is LNHDA and CDR2 is SQIVND (reference sequence). Trimming at V came to 11 bases and at J to 5 bases, leaving 11 bases not matched to a gene. The CDR3 protein is CACTTSGGAGETQYF. The CDR3 nucleotides read TGTGCCTGTACCACTAGCGGGGGGGCCGGGGAGACCCAGTACTTC.

The chain joins TRBV7-7 to TRBJ2-2, with 9 positions matching TRBD2. The CDR3 sequence is 16 residues long. Germline V gives CDR1 SSHAT, CDR2 FNYEAQ (reference sequence). The V segment lost 5 bases and the J segment 4 bases; nucleotides outside the gene matches: 8. The CDR3 reads CASSRIAGESTGELFF. The CDR3 region has the DNA TGTGCCAGCAGCCGTATAGCGGGAGAGAGCACCGGGGAGCTGTTTTTT.

V gene TRBV2 combines with J gene TRBJ1-1; D is ambiguous. The CDR3 contains 15 residues. Germline V CDR1 and CDR2: SNHLY, FYNNEI. With 0 bases removed from V and 0 bases from J, the gap between germline ends came to 8 bases. This chain's CDR3 is CASSEAVAMNTEAFF. The DNA for the CDR3 is TGTGCCAGCAGTGAAGCGGTAGCAATGAACACTGAAGCTTTCTTT.

The chain employs TRBV18 and TRBJ1-5; 7 nucleotides match TRBD1. Trimming removed 1 base from V and 5 bases from J; junction bases left unmatched: 11. Germline CDR1 and CDR2: KGHSH and LQKENI. The CDR3 contains 17 residues. This CDR3 reads CASSPRGQISNHQPQHF. In nucleotides, the CDR3 is TGTGCCAGCTCACCACGGGGACAGATTTCCAACCATCAGCCCCAGCATTTT. The full variable domain, completed using reference TRBV18 and TRBJ1-5, is NAGVMQNPRHLVRRRGQEARLRCSPMKGHSHVYWYRQLPEEGLKFMVYLQKENIIDESGMPKERFSAEFPKEGPSILRIQQVVRGDSAAYFCASSPRGQISNHQPQHFGDGTRLSIL.

This chain connects TRBV14 to TRBJ2-7; D remains unclear. Germline values: CDR1 SGHDN, CDR2 FVKESK. CDR3 size: 15 residues. Deletions cut 4 bases from V and 3 bases from J, with 16 bases between. The CDR3: CASSRFARQNYEQYF. CDR3 DNA sequence: TGTGCCAGCAGCCGGTTCGCCCGCCAAAACTACGAGCAGTACTTC.

Here the CDR3 reads CASSVGLEETQYF. In DNA, the CDR3 is TGTGCCAGCAGCGTAGGACTAGAAGAGACCCAGTACTTC. This rearrangement joins TRBV9 to TRBJ2-5, with D possibly matching TRBD2 (6 bases). The length of the CDR3 is 13 residues. CDR1 and CDR2 (germline): SGDLS, YYNGEE. The V end lost 0 bases, the J end lost 3 bases, and 6 bases lay between the germline ends.

This clone was seen a single time. The genes are TRBV6-6 and TRBJ2-5; 7 bases match TRBD2. Per the germline V gene, CDR1 is MNHNY and CDR2 is SVGAGI (reference sequence). The CDR3 is 13 residues long. V was clipped by 7 bases and J by 1 base; unmatched bases: 3. CDR3 sequence reads: CASKPSGQETQYF. The CDR3 bases are TGTGCCAGCAAACCTAGCGGCCAAGAGACCCAGTACTTC.

The rearrangement links TRBV6-5 to TRBJ2-7; no clear D. The CDR3 sequence is 13 residues long. Germline lookup yields CDR1 MNHEY and CDR2 SVGAGI. Deletions cut 4 bases from V and 3 bases from J, with 10 bases between. CDR3 sequence (DNA): TGTGCCAGCAGTTTCGACGGCTTCTACGAGCAGTACTTC. Its protein product is CASSFDGFYEQYF.

The chain combines TRBV13 with TRBJ2-1; D could derive from TRBD1 or TRBD2 (5 bases each). In germline, CDR1 is PRHDT, CDR2 FYEKMQ (reference sequence). V was clipped by 6 bases and J by 6 bases, with 18 bases between them. The CDR3 sequence is 15 residues long. The CDR3 coding sequence is TGTGCCAGCAGAACCCCCCCTCCGGGGCCCAATGAGCAGTTCTTC. It is translated as CASRTPPPGPNEQFF.

The chain carries TRBV5-6 and TRBJ2-3; D not certain. CDR1 is SGHDT, CDR2 YYEEEE, per germline. The CDR3 is 14 residues long. V was shortened by 0 bases and J by 3 bases, with 8 bases between the two germline ends. Written as DNA, the CDR3 is TGTGCCAGCAGCTTGGATGACTGGACAGATACGCAGTATTTT. Encoded protein: CASSLDDWTDTQYF.

V gene TRBV10-3 combines with J gene TRBJ2-5; the match to TRBD2 covers 9 bases. V lost 7 bases, J lost 1 base, and 4 bases stayed unmatched. This CDR3 spans 14 amino acids. The germline V gene has CDR1 ENHRY and CDR2 SYGVKD. Here the CDR3 reads CAIKSGGLQETQYF. The CDR3 region has the DNA TGTGCCATCAAAAGCGGGGGGCTCCAAGAGACCCAGTACTTC.

V gene TRBV2 combines with J gene TRBJ1-1; D gene uncertain. This CDR3 is built from 13 residues. With 10 bases removed from V and 1 base from J, the gap between germline ends came to 13 bases. Germline V lookup: CDR1 SNHLY, CDR2 FYNNEI. CDR3 sequence reads: CAIQRLENTEAFF. The CDR3 DNA reads TGTGCCATACAGCGCCTAGAGAACACTGAAGCTTTCTTT.

The chain combines TRBV18 with TRBJ1-1; D is ambiguous. Germline V gives CDR1 KGHSH, CDR2 LQKENI. The ends were cut back, 2 bases at V and 0 bases at J, with 16 bases in the middle. There are 17 residues in the CDR3. CDR3 DNA: TGTGCCAGCTCACCAACTTCCGGGCCGATGATGAACACTGAAGCTTTCTTT. This translates into CASSPTSGPMMNTEAFF.

In its sample, this clone was seen a few times. The chain couples TRBV20-1 to TRBJ2-3; D ambiguous. The germline gives CDR1 DFQATT, CDR2 SNEGSKA (reference sequence). Trimming removed 3 bases from V and 6 bases from J, with 4 bases in between. CDR3 size: 10 residues. The CDR3 sequence: CSASEDTQYF. For the CDR3, the DNA is TGCAGTGCTAGTGAGGATACGCAGTATTTT.

V gene TRBV9 combines with J gene TRBJ2-5; 14 bases line up with TRBD2. The CDR3 sequence is 16 residues long. Germline trimming cut 6 bases from V and 6 bases from J; bases unmatched to any gene: 10. From germline, CDR1 is SGDLS and CDR2 YYNGEE. CDR3 nucleotides: TGTGCCAGCACCCCTTTGAGACTAGCGGGGGGGCAGACCCAGTACTTC. It is translated as CASTPLRLAGGQTQYF.

The CDR3: CASRGQPNQPQHF. In DNA form, the CDR3 reads TGTGCCAGCAGAGGACAGCCTAATCAGCCCCAGCATTTT. This sequence joins TRBV3-1 (or the pseudogene TRBV3-2) and TRBJ1-5; perhaps TRBD1 as D (6 bases). Germline V gives CDR1 LGHDT, CDR2 YNNKEL (reference sequence). The CDR3 is made up of 13 amino acids. V was cut by 6 bases and J by 4 bases, with 10 bases left in between.

The rearrangement joins TRBV6-5 to TRBJ2-2, with 15 nucleotides matching TRBD2. V was pared by 6 bases and J by 9 bases, with 2 bases of the junction left unmatched. The CDR3 has 14 residues. Germline values: CDR1 MNHEY, CDR2 SVGAGI. This CDR3 is CASRGLAGGRELFF. In DNA form, the CDR3 reads TGTGCCAGCAGGGGACTAGCGGGGGGCCGGGAGCTGTTTTTT.

CDR3 region: CAISGQGSNQPQHF. CDR3 DNA sequence: TGTGCCATCAGTGGACAGGGGAGCAATCAGCCCCAGCATTTT. V usage is TRBV10-3 and J usage is TRBJ1-5; 8 nucleotides agree with TRBD1. The CDR3 loop spans 14 amino acids. With V trimmed by 4 bases and J by 1 base, 0 bases remained unmatched. Germline V gene lookup returns CDR1 ENHRY and CDR2 SYGVKD.

This clone was observed a single time. This chain connects TRBV27 to TRBJ1-4; no clear D. This CDR3 has 16 residues. The ends were cut back, 6 bases at V and 4 bases at J, with 18 bases in the middle. The germline V gene has CDR1 MNHEY and CDR2 SMNVEV (reference sequence). The CDR3 region has the DNA TGTGCCAGCAGCACGTGGCCCCCATTGGATAATGAAAAACTGTTTTTT. Translating it yields CASSTWPPLDNEKLFF.

This clone turned up a few times. The chain employs TRBV6-5 and TRBJ1-6, with a tentative D call TRBD1 (5 bases). This CDR3 spans 15 amino acids. The V and J ends lost 7 bases and 6 bases respectively, with 16 bases between them. Germline CDR1 and CDR2: MNHEY and SVGAGI. CDR3 sequence: CASNPREQANSPLHF. CDR3 sequence (DNA): TGTGCCAGCAATCCAAGGGAACAGGCTAATTCACCCCTCCACTTT.

The chain couples TRBV10-1 to TRBJ1-5; D may be TRBD1 (5 bases). CDR3 size: 14 residues. Germline CDR1 is WNHNN and CDR2 is SYGVQD (reference sequence). Between the trimmed V and J ends, which lost 3 bases and 7 bases, there was a span of 13 bases. The CDR3 DNA follows: TGCGCCAGCAGTGAAAGGGGCGCCGGACAGCCCCAGCATTTT. This gives the protein CASSERGAGQPQHF.